This T cell receptor beta chain was sequenced in a study of T cells in Graves' hyperthyroidism and ophthalmopathy (dated by TCRdb to the late 2010s). Study-wide context: Peripheral blood was sampled at the time of initial diagnosis, prior to any treatment. TCR V-J signatures able to tell the groups apart were searched for in a discovery cohort of 95 or so patients, of whom under 45 had Graves' ophthalmopathy and more than 55 had stable Graves' hyperthyroidism. According to the paper, TCR Vbeta CDR3 sequencing was carried out on over 130 peripheral blood samples, which came from 40 to 45 ophthalmopathy, around 74 hyperthyroidism and about 17 progressor patients. An independent validation cohort of about 19 hyperthyroidism patients and approximately 15 patients who later progressed to ophthalmopathy tested prospective prediction of ophthalmopathy. In more than five Graves' hyperthyroidism patients, the study also compared T-cell repertoires from thyroid tissue with T-cell repertoires from blood. The approximately 100 discovery patients were divided at random into training and test sets in a 7:3 ratio. Following sampling, methimazole starting at 30 mg daily was given to hyperthyroidism patients, and high-dose intravenous methylprednisolone was given to ophthalmopathy patients. The full study reports these points: In validation, the model predicted progression to ophthalmopathy with around 71% sensitivity and 72% to 85% specificity, a median of roughly seven months before onset. Most expanded thyroid clonotypes (frequency above 0.001) were also found in blood, which suggests that blood repertoires may mirror thyroid immune responses. Sample size was not statistically predetermined, and investigators were not blinded to group allocation. In cross-validation, a model built on a 13 V-J signature told ophthalmopathy apart from stable hyperthyroidism with under 90% sensitivity and roughly 81% specificity, and in testing the same model reached 80%/75%.

This clonotype was counted a few times. Its cognate antigen has yet to be identified. The record has no base qualities; no much larger clone is one base away. The TCR beta CDR3 regions were amplified from RNA transcripts. The TCR CDR3 was subjected to a first round of RT-PCR using the HTBI primer set and the Qiagen OneStep RT-PCR kit. Libraries were constructed in a second round of multiplex PCR, after which size selection and purification were carried out. Paired-end sequencing of the libraries was performed with 100 bp reads on an Illumina HiSeq2000. Per the original workflow: Raw data were processed with SOAPnuke, discarding reads with adapters, uncalled bases, mean Phred below 15, or no exact constant-primer or identifier match. COPE v1.2.5 was used to merge the high-quality paired reads, and each unique nucleotide sequence was defined as a clonotype. MiTCR v1.1 was used to align the clonotypes against IMGT TRBV, TRBD and TRBJ reference segments. Only V-J combinations with frequency above 0.0001, covering 99.2% of repertoires, were analysed. The TCS score was defined as F50 (clonal expansion) divided by E x V (chaos), with BLOSUM62-based TCRdist calculated between CDR3 peptides within each V-J. Welch's t-statistics and random forest reduced 500 to 650 V-J features to around 14, which were used in a naive Bayes classifier (R e1071). The public reads were reanalyzed by TCRdb: fastp trimming at Q25, MiXCR alignment, in-frame beta chains only. Identical CDR3 proteins give one entry, which carries the most common genes and DNA. The V and J calls, along with clone size, are taken from TCRdb and not from the paper's own processing. The sample contains some 740,000 distinct CDR3 sequences, roughly 15% of them found a single time. The top ten constitute approximately 10% of the sample.

The CDR3 contains 15 residues, cysteine and phenylalanine counted. Here the CDR3 DNA is all that survives: 45 bases in frame from base 1. Per the germline V gene (reference sequence), DFQATT is the CDR1 and SNEGSKA is the CDR2. Between the V and J ends, shortened by 2 bases and 3 bases respectively, the junction contains 14 bases. Stable Graves' hyperthyroidism was defined as the absence of progression to ophthalmopathy over 18 months of follow-up. Hyperthyroidism patients were newly diagnosed, had a disease duration of under 2 months, and were aged 18 to 65 years. Exclusion was applied to patients with uncontrolled infections, other autoimmune diseases, pregnancy or lactation. Diagnoses were established on the basis of clinical symptoms, serum thyroxine and TRAb, thyroid ultrasound, and orbital computed tomography. Ficoll-Paque density gradient centrifugation was used to isolate PBMCs from about 9 ml of fresh peripheral blood. Total RNA was extracted with Trizol reagent, and quality was checked on an Agilent 2100 Bioanalyzer.

This chain is built from TRBV20-1 and TRBJ2-1; a confident D gene designation cannot be given. The sequence derives from a woman aged 18-30 years with Graves' hyperthyroidism. Sequencing used blood. Here the CDR3 is given as CSARSLRLNYNEQFF. The sequenced DNA: TGCAGTGCTAGATCCCTGCGGCTGAACTACAATGAGCAGTTCTTC.